This TCR beta chain was recorded in a study of T cell responses to AZD1222 COVID-19 vaccine. Study results and caveats: Nearly half of spike-specific TCRs reportedly target variant regions that are unmutated in the B.1.351 and B.1.1.7 variants. Every sample of the repertoires postdated the peak T cell response. At baseline, just five to seven AZD1222 recipients tested seropositive. The sample set comprised mostly white British donors with more females, and clonal diversity was possibly underestimated.

As for this clone: Antigen unknown.

Produced via immunoSEQ multiplex PCR; TCRdb's table is partial and in-frame only. The profile shows tens of thousands of clones, more than 75% of them singletons. The receptor's source is an adult in good health. The sample consisted of peripheral blood, taken on day 0 of MenACWY control vaccination.

Here the CDR3 reads CSVVGTGFKGITDTQYF. DNA for the CDR3: TGCAGCGTCGTCGGGACAGGGTTCAAGGGTATTACAGATACGCAGTATTTT. This chain joins TRBV29-1 and TRBJ2-3, with 9 bases identical to TRBD1. This CDR3 region has 17 residues. V shed 6 bases, J shed 3 bases, and the junction held 16 bases outside the gene matches. Germline V lookup: CDR1 SQVTM, CDR2 ANQGSEA.